The rows below give T cell receptor beta chains drawn from one sample of a study of T cell responses to AZD1222 COVID-19 vaccine. Profiling relied on immunoSEQ multiplex PCR, and the TCRdb table lists in-frame clones only, not all of them. The data contain over 130,000 clones, about 86% of them singletons. Sequenced material: peripheral blood, taken on day 0 of AZD1222 vaccination. Receptors originate from an adult in good health. Both conserved end residues are part of each CDR3. The D gene is left open where the match is weak. Clone size is not always given. Where it is, it says once, few, many or a class for expanded clones.

length: 16
D: NA
size: NA
J: TRBJ1-1
V: TRBV5-6
CDR3: CASSLGIFAGQTEAFF
DNA: TGTGCCAGCAGCTTGGGGATCTTTGCAGGGCAAACTGAAGCTTTCTTT

length: 16
D: TRBD1
size: once
J: TRBJ1-4
V: TRBV18
CDR3: CASSPGTGTVAEKLFF
DNA: TGTGCCAGCTCCCCAGGGACAGGGACGGTCGCTGAAAAACTGTTTTTT

length: 12
D: TRBD1
size: once
J: TRBJ1-2
V: TRBV10-3
CDR3: CATDTGGGGYTF
DNA: TGTGCCACTGATACAGGGGGCGGTGGCTACACCTTC

length: 15
D: TRBD1
size: NA
J: TRBJ1-3
V: TRBV7-6
CDR3: CASSADSGGKNTIYF
DNA: TGTGCCAGCAGCGCCGATTCAGGGGGCAAAAACACCATATATTTT

length: 12
D: NA
size: NA
J: TRBJ1-2
V: TRBV7-9
CDR3: CASSLELYGYTF
DNA: TGTGCCAGCAGCTTAGAACTCTATGGCTACACCTTC

length: 14
D: TRBD2
size: NA
J: TRBJ2-3
V: TRBV27
CDR3: CASSIAGSTDTQYF
DNA: TGTGCCAGCAGTATAGCGGGCAGCACAGATACGCAGTATTTT

length: 14
D: NA
size: NA
J: TRBJ2-7
V: TRBV3-1/TRBV3-2
CDR3: CASSQWDQIYEQYF
DNA: TGTGCCAGCAGCCAATGGGACCAAATCTACGAGCAGTACTTC

length: 12
D: NA
size: NA
J: TRBJ1-5
V: TRBV19
CDR3: CASSRDVQPQHF
DNA: TGTGCCAGTAGTAGGGACGTGCAGCCCCAGCATTTT

length: 14
D: NA
size: NA
J: TRBJ2-5
V: TRBV6-2/TRBV6-3
CDR3: CASSYSLARATQYF
DNA: TGTGCCAGCAGTTACTCGCTAGCTCGGGCGACCCAGTACTTC

length: 14
D: NA
size: NA
J: TRBJ1-5
V: TRBV7-9
CDR3: CASSLEGVGQPQHF
DNA: TGTGCCAGCAGCTTAGAAGGGGTAGGGCAGCCCCAGCATTTT

length: 12
D: NA
size: NA
J: TRBJ2-2
V: TRBV5-5
CDR3: CASSMNTGELFF
DNA: TGTGCCAGCAGCATGAACACCGGGGAGCTGTTTTTT

length: 16
D: NA
size: once
J: TRBJ1-1
V: TRBV11-2
CDR3: CASRPEWANTPSGAFF
DNA: TGTGCCAGCAGACCAGAGTGGGCCAACACGCCAAGCGGAGCTTTCTTT

length: 14
D: TRBD2
size: NA
J: TRBJ2-1
V: TRBV6-2/TRBV6-3
CDR3: CASSRGLVSGGQFF
DNA: TGTGCCAGCAGCCGCGGACTAGTATCGGGAGGGCAGTTCTTC

length: 14
D: NA
size: NA
J: TRBJ2-5
V: TRBV10-2
CDR3: CASRRGPGGETQYF
DNA: TGCGCCAGCAGGAGAGGACCAGGGGGGGAGACCCAGTACTTC

length: 17
D: NA
size: NA
J: TRBJ1-2
V: TRBV5-1
CDR3: CASSLGFGLEANYGYTF
DNA: TGCGCCAGCAGCTTGGGGTTCGGGTTGGAGGCTAACTATGGCTACACCTTC

length: 11
D: NA
size: NA
J: TRBJ2-5
V: TRBV20-1
CDR3: CSASGVETQYF
DNA: TGCAGTGCTAGCGGAGTCGAGACCCAGTACTTC

length: 13
D: TRBD2
size: once
J: TRBJ2-1
V: TRBV7-3
CDR3: CASRSTSVGEQFF
DNA: TGTGCCAGCAGATCTACTAGCGTCGGTGAGCAGTTCTTC

length: 12
D: NA
size: NA
J: TRBJ1-5
V: TRBV12-3/TRBV12-4
CDR3: CASRLEGQPQHF
DNA: TGTGCCAGCAGGTTGGAGGGGCAGCCCCAGCATTTT

length: 13
D: NA
size: once
J: TRBJ1-1
V: TRBV7-9
CDR3: CASIFRGASEAFF
DNA: TGTGCCAGCATTTTCAGGGGCGCGTCTGAAGCTTTCTTT

length: 16
D: NA
size: NA
J: TRBJ1-5
V: TRBV7-8
CDR3: CASSPNRVAGNQPQHF
DNA: TGTGCCAGCAGCCCGAACAGGGTGGCTGGCAATCAGCCCCAGCATTTT

length: 9
D: NA
size: NA
J: TRBJ2-6
V: TRBV9
CDR3: CGRPDVLTF
DNA: TGTGGCCGTCCAGACGTCCTGACTTTC

length: 12
D: NA
size: NA
J: TRBJ1-2
V: TRBV20-1
CDR3: CSASPGLDGYTF
DNA: TGCAGTGCTAGTCCTGGGCTGGATGGCTACACCTTC

length: 15
D: TRBD2
size: NA
J: TRBJ2-3
V: TRBV11-3
CDR3: CASSLTSGSGDTQYF
DNA: TGTGCCAGCAGCTTAACTAGCGGGAGTGGGGATACGCAGTATTTT

length: 14
D: TRBD1
size: NA
J: TRBJ2-7
V: TRBV29-1
CDR3: CSVEVDRVSYEQYF
DNA: TGCAGCGTTGAAGTAGACAGGGTGTCTTACGAGCAGTACTTC

length: 15
D: NA
size: NA
J: TRBJ2-1
V: TRBV7-3
CDR3: CASSLTGNSYNEQFF
DNA: TGTGCCAGCAGCTTAACGGGGAACTCCTACAATGAGCAGTTCTTC

length: 15
D: NA
size: NA
J: TRBJ2-5
V: TRBV10-1
CDR3: CASSERFGGLKTQYF
DNA: TGCGCCAGCAGTGAGAGGTTTGGAGGGTTGAAGACCCAGTACTTC

length: 14
D: TRBD2
size: NA
J: TRBJ2-7
V: TRBV6-2/TRBV6-3
CDR3: CASSRGGHSYEQYF
DNA: TGTGCCAGCAGTCGGGGGGGTCACTCCTACGAGCAGTACTTC

length: 15
D: TRBD1
size: NA
J: TRBJ1-5
V: TRBV28
CDR3: CASSLRGTGYQPQHF
DNA: TGTGCCAGCAGCCTTCGGGGGACAGGGTATCAGCCCCAGCATTTT

length: 13
D: TRBD1
size: NA
J: TRBJ2-7
V: TRBV5-4
CDR3: CASSFRDSYEQYF
DNA: TGTGCCAGCAGCTTCCGGGACAGCTACGAGCAGTACTTC

length: 14
D: TRBD2
size: NA
J: TRBJ2-7
V: TRBV5-5
CDR3: CASSWSGRAVEQYF
DNA: TGTGCCAGCAGCTGGAGCGGGAGGGCGGTCGAGCAGTACTTC

length: 14
D: NA
size: once
J: TRBJ2-1
V: TRBV7-9
CDR3: CASIGLAINNEQFF
DNA: TGTGCCAGCATTGGCTTAGCGATTAACAATGAGCAGTTCTTC

length: 14
D: NA
size: NA
J: TRBJ2-7
V: TRBV7-2
CDR3: CASSYVEGSYEQYF
DNA: TGTGCCAGCAGTTACGTTGAGGGCTCCTACGAGCAGTACTTC

length: 16
D: NA
size: NA
J: TRBJ1-5
V: TRBV6-1
CDR3: CASREPGPGGNQPQHF
DNA: TGTGCCAGCAGGGAACCGGGACCGGGGGGCAATCAGCCCCAGCATTTT

length: 13
D: NA
size: NA
J: TRBJ1-5
V: TRBV30
CDR3: CAWGTGGDQPQHF
DNA: TGTGCCTGGGGGACCGGTGGGGATCAGCCCCAGCATTTT

length: 15
D: NA
size: NA
J: TRBJ2-3
V: TRBV3-1/TRBV3-2
CDR3: CASSQQHTHADTQYF
DNA: TGTGCCAGCAGCCAACAGCACACCCATGCAGATACGCAGTATTTT

length: 14
D: NA
size: NA
J: TRBJ2-1
V: TRBV21-1
CDR3: CASTHGTSIHEQFF
DNA: TGTGCCAGCACTCACGGGACTAGTATTCATGAGCAGTTCTTC

length: 14
D: TRBD1
size: once
J: TRBJ2-7
V: TRBV9
CDR3: CASSLRDRSYEQYF
DNA: TGTGCCAGCAGCCTCCGGGACAGATCCTACGAGCAGTACTTC

length: 14
D: NA
size: NA
J: TRBJ2-1
V: TRBV6-5
CDR3: CASSYSRVYNEQFF
DNA: TGTGCCAGCAGTTACTCGAGAGTGTACAATGAGCAGTTCTTC

length: 15
D: NA
size: NA
J: TRBJ2-7
V: TRBV27
CDR3: CASSLFGGSSYEQYF
DNA: TGTGCCAGCAGTTTATTTGGAGGTAGCTCCTACGAGCAGTACTTC

length: 14
D: NA
size: NA
J: TRBJ2-5
V: TRBV5-4
CDR3: CARRTRDYQETQYF
DNA: TGTGCCCGTCGAACAAGGGACTACCAAGAGACCCAGTACTTC

length: 14
D: TRBD2
size: once
J: TRBJ2-3
V: TRBV7-9
CDR3: CASGTGGSTDTQYF
DNA: TGTGCCAGCGGGACGGGAGGCAGCACAGATACGCAGTATTTT

length: 13
D: NA
size: NA
J: TRBJ1-4
V: TRBV5-8
CDR3: CASSSDTNEKLFF
DNA: TGTGCCAGCAGCTCAGATACTAATGAAAAACTGTTTTTT

length: 11
D: NA
size: NA
J: TRBJ2-7
V: TRBV6-5
CDR3: CASSYLYEQYF
DNA: TGTGCCAGCAGTTACTTATACGAGCAGTACTTC

length: 14
D: NA
size: NA
J: TRBJ1-1
V: TRBV27
CDR3: CASSSGFRDGEAFF
DNA: TGTGCCAGCAGTTCCGGGTTTCGGGACGGTGAAGCTTTCTTT

length: 14
D: NA
size: NA
J: TRBJ2-2
V: TRBV9
CDR3: CASSVTGNTGELFF
DNA: TGTGCCAGCAGCGTTACAGGGAACACCGGGGAGCTGTTTTTT

length: 13
D: NA
size: NA
J: TRBJ1-5
V: TRBV10-3
CDR3: CAIRTDSNQPQHF
DNA: TGTGCCATCAGGACCGATAGCAATCAGCCCCAGCATTTT

length: 16
D: TRBD1
size: NA
J: TRBJ2-7
V: TRBV27
CDR3: CASSQRSTGISYEQYF
DNA: TGTGCCAGCAGCCAACGATCGACAGGGATCTCCTACGAGCAGTACTTC

length: 14
D: NA
size: NA
J: TRBJ2-3
V: TRBV2
CDR3: CATAKVLRTDTQYF
DNA: TGTGCCACCGCGAAGGTCCTCCGCACAGATACGCAGTATTTT

length: 13
D: NA
size: NA
J: TRBJ1-2
V: TRBV6-5
CDR3: CASSRGGVYGYTF
DNA: TGTGCCAGCAGTCGTGGGGGGGTCTATGGCTACACCTTC

length: 16
D: TRBD1
size: once
J: TRBJ2-3
V: TRBV28
CDR3: CASSPQPGQGSDTQYF
DNA: TGTGCCAGCAGCCCCCAACCGGGACAGGGATCAGATACGCAGTATTTT

length: 15
D: TRBD1
size: NA
J: TRBJ2-7
V: TRBV5-6
CDR3: CASSLAGQVSYEQYF
DNA: TGTGCCAGCAGCTTGGCGGGACAGGTCTCCTACGAGCAGTACTTC

length: 15
D: NA
size: NA
J: TRBJ1-6
V: TRBV5-1
CDR3: CASSNGALDNSPLHF
DNA: TGCGCCAGCAGCAACGGGGCCCTAGATAATTCACCCCTCCACTTT

length: 13
D: NA
size: once
J: TRBJ2-6
V: TRBV30
CDR3: CAWSLSGANVLTF
DNA: TGTGCCTGGAGTCTCTCTGGGGCCAACGTCCTGACTTTC

length: 12
D: NA
size: few
J: TRBJ2-3
V: TRBV5-1
CDR3: CASSLSTDTQYF
DNA: TGCGCCAGCAGCTTAAGCACAGATACGCAGTATTTT